Presented here are 20 T cell receptor beta chains from one specimen sequenced in a study of PD-1 and CTLA-4 blockade in melanoma. Profiled with immunoSEQ multiplex PCR; TCRdb holds only in-frame clones, not every one. Of 15,000 to 20,000 clones detected, 60% to 75% appear once; the ten largest clones hold around a sixth. The sequenced sample was CD8+ T cells from peripheral blood, obtained before anti-PD-1 treatment. All receptors come from a human donor with melanoma.

V and J are TRBV24-1 and TRBJ2-7; a weak D match, TRBD2 (6 bases). CDR3 length equals 15 residues. Looked up from germline, CDR1 is KGHDR and CDR2 is SFDVKD. Trimming took off 2 bases at V and 1 base at J, with 11 bases between the two ends. CDR3 loop: CATSDSWGDSYEQYF. The CDR3 DNA reads TGTGCCACCAGTGATTCCTGGGGGGATTCCTACGAGCAGTACTTC.

The rearrangement links TRBV9 to TRBJ2-5; D is possibly TRBD1 (5 bases). CDR3 length: 16 residues. Germline V gene sequence: CDR1 SGDLS, CDR2 YYNGEE. V shed 0 bases and J shed 1 base, with 13 bases lying between them. CDR3 in DNA: TGTGCCAGCAGCGTAGGTTTAAGGGGCCTCCAAGAGACCCAGTACTTC. Protein product: CASSVGLRGLQETQYF.

The chain has TRBV27 and TRBJ1-1; D may be TRBD1 (6 bases). Germline CDR1 and CDR2: MNHEY and SMNVEV (reference sequence). The CDR3 runs 13 residues. Trimming cost V 4 bases and J 7 bases, with 13 bases left between them. CDR3 in amino acids: CASSSHRVGEAFF. The CDR3 DNA is TGTGCCAGCAGTTCCCACAGGGTTGGTGAAGCTTTCTTT.

V is TRBV4-2 and J is TRBJ2-1; no definite D call. This CDR3 has 16 amino acids. Germline CDR1 and CDR2: LGHNA and YNFKEQ. Trimming took 4 bases from V and 6 from J, leaving 19 bases between them. The CDR3 DNA reads TGTGCCAGCAGCCTTTACGGCAGTGCGAAGGGCAATGAGCAGTTCTTC. Translating it yields CASSLYGSAKGNEQFF.

This rearrangement joins TRBV7-8 to TRBJ2-7; 8 positions match TRBD2. The CDR3 sequence is 14 residues long. Germline loops: CDR1 SGHVS, CDR2 FQNEAQ. Unmatched junction bases numbered 6, after V lost 5 bases and J lost 3 bases. The CDR3 here is CASSAGGLGYEQYF. Written as DNA, the CDR3 is TGTGCCAGCAGCGCCGGGGGACTAGGCTACGAGCAGTACTTC. Full variable domain (remainder filled in from reference TRBV7-8 and TRBJ2-7): GAGVSQSPRYKVAKRGQDVALRCDPISGHVSLFWYQQALGQGPEFLTYFQNEAQLDKSGLPSDRFFAERPEGSVSTLKIQRTQQEDSAVYLCASSAGGLGYEQYFGPGTRLTVT.

The chain couples TRBV11-2 to TRBJ2-5; unclear D gene. V was shortened by 2 bases and J by 5 bases, with 15 bases between the two germline ends. From germline, CDR1 is SGHAT and CDR2 FQNNGV. The CDR3 runs to 15 residues. This chain's CDR3 is CASSLIGGIGETQYF. As DNA, the CDR3 is TGTGCCAGCAGCTTAATTGGCGGTATTGGCGAGACCCAGTACTTC.

This chain connects TRBV14 to TRBJ2-7; 9 nucleotides agree with TRBD1. Unmatched junction bases numbered 8, after V lost 6 bases and J lost 2 bases. There are 15 residues in the CDR3. Germline assignment: CDR1 SGHDN and CDR2 FVKESK. DNA of the CDR3: TGTGCCAGCAGTCCGCGAAGGACAGGGGCCTACGAGCAGTACTTC. This gives the protein CASSPRRTGAYEQYF. Based on the CDR3 plus reference TRBV14 and TRBJ2-7, the full variable domain is EAGVTQFPSHSVIEKGQTVTLRCDPISGHDNLYWYRRVMGKEIKFLLHFVKESKQDESGMPNNRFLAERTGGTYSTLKVQPAELEDSGVYFCASSPRRTGAYEQYFGPGTRLTVT.

In nucleotides, the CDR3 is TGCGCCAGCAGCCCCTCGGGGAGATCCAATCAGCCCCAGCATTTT. This encodes CASSPSGRSNQPQHF. The J gene is TRBJ1-5, the V gene TRBV4-1; D gene unclear. V lost 4 bases to trimming and J lost 3 bases, with 13 bases between them. Germline V gene lookup returns CDR1 MGHRA and CDR2 YSYEKL. The CDR3 sequence is 15 residues long.

The rearrangement links TRBV18 to TRBJ1-1; D remains unclear. V was shortened by 6 bases and J by 0 bases, with 14 bases between the two germline ends. CDR1 is KGHSH and CDR2 is LQKENI in the germline V gene. This CDR3 comprises 15 residues. Here the CDR3 reads CASSLTEEMNTEAFF. CDR3 DNA: TGTGCCAGCTCCCTAACCGAAGAAATGAACACTGAAGCTTTCTTT.

This clone has more than one count but fewer than ten. Here the CDR3 reads CASSLAFAGGSREQYF. CDR3 nucleotide sequence: TGTGCCAGCAGCTTAGCTTTTGCGGGAGGGTCCCGCGAGCAGTACTTC. This rearrangement joins TRBV7-2 to TRBJ2-7; 9 bases agree with TRBD2. Germline trimming cut 0 bases from V and 6 bases from J; bases unmatched to any gene: 9. The CDR3 spans 16 residues. The germline gives CDR1 SGHTA, CDR2 FQGNSA.

The count of this clone is one. The V gene is TRBV12-3 or TRBV12-4, the J gene TRBJ1-1, with a possible D match to TRBD1 (5 bases). The CDR3 is 12 residues long. V shed 3 bases and J shed 7 bases, with 9 bases lying between them. The CDR3 nucleotides read TGTGCCAGCAGTTTTGGGACCCTTGAAGCTTTCTTT. Translated: CASSFGTLEAFF.

The J gene is TRBJ2-1, the V gene TRBV11-2; the D gene is possibly TRBD2 (6 bases). V lost 5 bases and J 6 bases, leaving 14 bases between the germline ends. The CDR3 loop spans 14 amino acids. Germline CDR1 is SGHAT and CDR2 is FQNNGV. For the CDR3, the DNA is TGTGCCAGCAGCATCGGGACTGGCCCCAATGAGCAGTTCTTC. This gives the protein CASSIGTGPNEQFF.

This sequence joins TRBV7-6 and TRBJ2-7; TRBD2 matches 14 bases. The CDR3 sequence is 18 residues long. Trimming took 1 base from V and 2 from J; bases not matched to a gene: 7. Germline loops: CDR1 SGHVS, CDR2 FNYEAQ. The CDR3 DNA reads as TGTGCCAGCAGCTTAGGGGGACTAGCGGGAGATCCACCCTACGAGCAGTACTTC. As protein: CASSLGGLAGDPPYEQYF.

The CDR3 here is CACVRGDYSNQPQHF. The DNA for the CDR3 is TGTGCCTGCGTGAGGGGGGACTATAGCAATCAGCCCCAGCATTTT. The V and J genes are TRBV28 and TRBJ1-5; a weak D match, TRBD1 (6 bases). V was cut by 11 bases and J by 0 bases, with 17 bases left in between. Germline V CDR1 and CDR2: MDHEN, SYDVKM. The CDR3 loop spans 15 amino acids.

This clone was observed a handful of times. This sequence joins TRBV5-4 and TRBJ2-5, with 8 positions matching TRBD1. CDR1 is SGHNT and CDR2 is YYREEE in the germline V gene (reference sequence). J gave up 4 bases and V 0 bases, and 11 bases lay outside the gene matches. The CDR3 consists of 17 residues. As DNA, the CDR3 is TGTGCCAGCAGCTTGGCCAAGGCGGACAGGGAAGGAGAGACCCAGTACTTC. As protein: CASSLAKADREGETQYF.

The chain carries TRBV2 and TRBJ2-7; 8 bases agree with TRBD2. The J segment lost 6 bases and the V segment lost 8 bases, leaving 6 bases of the junction unmatched. This CDR3 is built from 12 residues. Germline lookup yields CDR1 SNHLY and CDR2 FYNNEI. CDR3 in DNA: TGTGCCAGCTGGGGACTAGGGGGCGAGCAGTACTTC. As protein: CASWGLGGEQYF.

This rearrangement joins TRBV23-1 to TRBJ1-6, with a possible D match to TRBD1 (5 bases). TRBV23-1 is known as an ORF, though its function is uncertain. V was clipped by 3 bases and J by 6 bases, with 12 bases between them. The CDR3 length is 15 residues. CDR3 nucleotides: TGCGCCAGCAGTCACTGCCAGGGAGCTAATTCACCCCTCCACTTT. This codes for CASSHCQGANSPLHF.

The V call is TRBV19, the J call TRBJ1-5, with unresolved D. With 1 base removed from V and 0 bases from J, the gap between germline ends came to 7 bases. CDR1 is LNHDA, CDR2 SQIVND, per germline (reference sequence). This CDR3 is built from 15 residues. CDR3 sequence (DNA): TGTGCCAGTAGTATAGGCAGGTATAGCAATCAGCCCCAGCATTTT. It specifies CASSIGRYSNQPQHF.

Only one count was recorded for this clone. This sequence joins TRBV6-6 and TRBJ2-7; TRBD1 is a possible D gene (6 bases). The CDR3 covers 14 residues. Trimming took 6 bases from V and 1 from J, leaving 13 bases between them. CDR1 and CDR2 (germline): MNHNY, SVGAGI (reference sequence). CDR3 coding DNA: TGTGCCAGCAGCTCCCTTACAGGGTCCTACGAGCAGTACTTC. It yields the protein CASSSLTGSYEQYF.

V gene TRBV30 combines with J gene TRBJ2-7; D may be TRBD1 or TRBD2 (5 bases each). The CDR3 extends over 13 amino acids. CDR1 is GTSNPN, CDR2 SVGIG, per germline (reference sequence). Deletions cut 6 bases from V and 1 base from J, with 13 bases between. The CDR3 bases are TGTGCCTGCGGGTTGGGGGTATCCTACGAGCAGTACTTC. Protein: CACGLGVSYEQYF.